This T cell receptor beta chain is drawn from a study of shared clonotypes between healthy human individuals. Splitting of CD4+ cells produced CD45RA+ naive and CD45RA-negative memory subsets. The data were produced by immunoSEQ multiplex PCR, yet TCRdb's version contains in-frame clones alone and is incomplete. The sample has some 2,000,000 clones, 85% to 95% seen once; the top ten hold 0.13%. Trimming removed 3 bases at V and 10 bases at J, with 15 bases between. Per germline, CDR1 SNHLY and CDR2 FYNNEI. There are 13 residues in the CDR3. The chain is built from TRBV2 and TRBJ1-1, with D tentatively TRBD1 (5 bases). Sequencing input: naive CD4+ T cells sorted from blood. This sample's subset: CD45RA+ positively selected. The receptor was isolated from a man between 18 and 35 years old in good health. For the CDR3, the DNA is TGTGCCAGCAGTGAGGGGCTCGGGATGCGAGCTTTCTTT. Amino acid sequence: CASSEGLGMRAFF.